One and the same sample provided the 14 T cell receptor beta chains below, sequenced in a study of chemoradiotherapy in HPV16-positive cancers. The assay was immunoSEQ multiplex PCR, and TCRdb's table has in-frame clones only and misses some. The sample yields about 7,600 clones, about four fifths seen once. Sequencing used blood, obtained from a patient who underwent chemoradiotherapy. Receptors were obtained from a human donor with HPV-associated anogenital cancer.

The chain uses TRBV13 and TRBJ1-3, with D possibly matching TRBD1 (5 bases). Per the germline V gene, CDR1 is PRHDT and CDR2 is FYEKMQ (reference sequence). The CDR3 sequence is 16 residues long. Trimming took off 4 bases at V and 1 base at J, with 14 bases between the two ends. The CDR3 here is CASSYFAGRSGNTIYF. The CDR3 DNA follows: TGTGCCAGCAGCTACTTCGCGGGGCGATCTGGAAACACCATATATTTT. The variable domain in full, with the rest retrieved from reference TRBV13 and TRBJ1-3, is AAGVIQSPRHLIKEKRETATLKCYPIPRHDTVYWYQQGPGQDPQFLISFYEKMQSDKGSIPDRFSAQQFSDYHSELNMSSLELGDSALYFCASSYFAGRSGNTIYFGEGSWLTVV.

The chain joins TRBV28 to TRBJ2-3; possibly TRBD1 for D (5 bases). V was cut by 6 bases and J by 4 bases, with 8 bases left in between. This CDR3 is 12 amino acids long. CDR1 is MDHEN and CDR2 is SYDVKM in the germline V gene. CDR3 bases: TGTGCCAGCAGAGGGGAATCAGATACGCAGTATTTT. It translates to CASRGESDTQYF. Full variable domain (remainder filled in from reference TRBV28 and TRBJ2-3): DVKVTQSSRYLVKRTGEKVFLECVQDMDHENMFWYRQDPGLGLRLIYFSYDVKMKEKGDIPEGYSVSREKKERFSLILESASTNQTSMYLCASRGESDTQYFGPGTRLTVL.

The chain employs TRBV7-2 and TRBJ2-5, with 9 bases aligning to TRBD1. V was pared by 8 bases and J by 2 bases, with 6 bases of the junction left unmatched. The CDR3 length is 14 residues. The germline gives CDR1 SGHTA, CDR2 FQGNSA. CDR3 nucleotides: TGTGCCAGCCAGAAGGACAGGGGACAAGAGACCCAGTACTTC. Translating it yields CASQKDRGQETQYF. The full variable domain, completed using reference TRBV7-2 and TRBJ2-5, is GAGVSQSPSNKVTEKGKDVELRCDPISGHTALYWYRQSLGQGLEFLIYFQGNSAPDKSGLPSDRFSAERTGGSVSTLTIQRTQQEDSAVYLCASQKDRGQETQYFGPGTRLLVL.

This clone has more than one count but fewer than ten. The chain combines TRBV11-2 with TRBJ2-7; no clear D gene. Germline V gives CDR1 SGHAT, CDR2 FQNNGV. Trimming stripped 1 base from V and 2 bases from J, with 6 bases between. CDR3 size: 13 residues. This chain's CDR3 is CASSLAEPYEQYF. The CDR3 DNA reads TGTGCCAGCAGCTTAGCTGAACCCTACGAGCAGTACTTC.

The gene calls are TRBV28 and TRBJ2-7; 9 nucleotides align to TRBD1. The CDR3 is 16 amino acids. V shed 2 bases, J shed 1 base, and the junction held 6 bases outside the gene matches. The germline CDR1 and CDR2 sequences are MDHEN and SYDVKM. The CDR3 coding sequence is TGTGCCAGCAGTTTACCCGGGACAGGGATTTCCTACGAGCAGTACTTC. Amino acids: CASSLPGTGISYEQYF.

The J gene is TRBJ2-7, the V gene TRBV19; perhaps TRBD1 as D (6 bases). The CDR3 loop spans 15 amino acids. V was shortened by 6 bases and J by 6 bases, with 21 bases between the two germline ends. Germline CDR1 LNHDA, CDR2 SQIVND (reference sequence). Written as DNA, the CDR3 is TGTGCCAGTAGCTTCCAACCCGGGACACGAGGCGAGCAGTACTTC. This encodes CASSFQPGTRGEQYF.

The rearrangement joins TRBV7-2 to TRBJ1-2, with a weak D call TRBD1 (5 bases). The V end was cut by 5 bases, the J end by 2 bases, with 15 bases between. The CDR3 has 15 residues. The germline V gene encodes CDR1 SGHTA and CDR2 FQGNSA. The CDR3, as DNA: TGTGCCAGCAGCCCCCGGGACCGAACAAACTATGGCTACACCTTC. Translating it yields CASSPRDRTNYGYTF.

This chain joins TRBV5-1 and TRBJ2-3; TRBD2 is a possible D gene (6 bases). The CDR3 runs 16 residues. CDR1 is SGHRS, CDR2 YFSETQ, per germline. V dropped 6 bases and J dropped 5 bases, with 22 bases sitting between them. The CDR3 bases are TGCGCCAGCAACCTCTTCATGGAGCAGGGAGGAGATACGCAGTATTTT. Translated, it gives CASNLFMEQGGDTQYF.

A word on this clone: In the same sample, other DNA sequences code for this CDR3. The gene calls are TRBV9 and TRBJ1-3, with D possibly TRBD1 on 5 matching bases. Germline CDR1 is SGDLS and CDR2 is YYNGEE. This CDR3 has 13 amino acids. With 5 bases removed from V and 0 bases from J, the gap between germline ends came to 6 bases. The DNA of the CDR3 is TGTGCCAGCAGGGGGACCTCTGGAAACACCATATATTTT. Its protein product is CASRGTSGNTIYF.

V is TRBV5-1 and J is TRBJ2-5; a possible D gene is TRBD2 (6 bases). The CDR3 length is 15 residues. CDR1 is SGHRS, CDR2 YFSETQ, per germline. V lost 0 bases and J lost 2, with 11 bases in between. The CDR3 DNA sequence: TGCGCCAGCAGCTTGGGCGGGGTCACTCAAGAGACCCAGTACTTC. This sequence encodes CASSLGGVTQETQYF.

In DNA form, the CDR3 reads TGTGCCAGCTCACCCCGCCCCAGGGAAGAGACCCAGTACTTC. Translation gives CASSPRPREETQYF. V is TRBV18 and J is TRBJ2-5; D is possibly TRBD1 (5 bases). V was clipped by 3 bases and J by 3 bases, with 11 bases between them. Looked up from germline, CDR1 is KGHSH and CDR2 is LQKENI. The CDR3 runs to 14 residues.

This chain connects TRBV7-9 to TRBJ2-7, with D tentatively TRBD1 (6 bases). The CDR3 is 13 residues long. The V end was cut by 3 bases, the J end by 7 bases, with 13 bases between. Germline lookup yields CDR1 SEHNR and CDR2 FQNEAQ (reference sequence). CDR3 in amino acids: CASSFGRDTEQYF. CDR3 sequence (DNA): TGTGCCAGCAGCTTCGGCCGGGACACGGAGCAGTACTTC.

The chain is built from TRBV7-2 and TRBJ2-3, with 7 bases identical to TRBD2. Germline values: CDR1 SGHTA, CDR2 FQGNSA. The CDR3 loop spans 15 amino acids. After removal of 1 base from V and 3 bases from J, the junction contained 4 bases not matched to a gene. The CDR3 DNA reads as TGTGCCAGCAGCTTAGTAAGGGGAGGGACAGATACGCAGTATTTT. As protein: CASSLVRGGTDTQYF.

This clone has just a few counts. The genes are TRBV14 and TRBJ1-1; the D is unclear. Deletions cut 0 bases from V and 6 bases from J, with 5 bases between. Germline CDR1 is SGHDN and CDR2 is FVKESK. This CDR3 comprises 12 residues. CDR3 nucleotide sequence: TGTGCCAGCAGCCAAGATCGGGCTGAAGCTTTCTTT. Protein sequence: CASSQDRAEAFF.